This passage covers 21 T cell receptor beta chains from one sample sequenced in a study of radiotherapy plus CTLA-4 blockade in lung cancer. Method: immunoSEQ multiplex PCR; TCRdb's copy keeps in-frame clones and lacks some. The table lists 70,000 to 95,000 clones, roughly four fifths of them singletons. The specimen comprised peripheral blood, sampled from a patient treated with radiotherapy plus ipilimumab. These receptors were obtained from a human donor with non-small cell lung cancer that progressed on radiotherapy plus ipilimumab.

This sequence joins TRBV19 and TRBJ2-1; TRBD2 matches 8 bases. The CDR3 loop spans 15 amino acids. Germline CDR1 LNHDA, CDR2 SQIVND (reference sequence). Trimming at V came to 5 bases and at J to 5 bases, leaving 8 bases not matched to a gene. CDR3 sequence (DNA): TGTGCCAGTAGTTGGGCGGGAGGAAGGCACAATGAGCAGTTCTTC. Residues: CASSWAGGRHNEQFF. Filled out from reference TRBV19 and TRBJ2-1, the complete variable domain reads DGGITQSPKYLFRKEGQNVTLSCEQNLNHDAMYWYRQDPGQGLRLIYYSQIVNDFQKGDIAEGYSVSREKKESFPLTVTSAQKNPTAFYLCASSWAGGRHNEQFFGPGTRLTVL.

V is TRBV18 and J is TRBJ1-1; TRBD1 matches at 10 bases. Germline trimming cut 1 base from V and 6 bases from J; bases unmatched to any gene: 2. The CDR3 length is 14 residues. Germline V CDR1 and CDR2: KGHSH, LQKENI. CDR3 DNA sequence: TGTGCCAGCTCACCACGGGACAGGGGCCCTGAAGCTTTCTTT. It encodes CASSPRDRGPEAFF.

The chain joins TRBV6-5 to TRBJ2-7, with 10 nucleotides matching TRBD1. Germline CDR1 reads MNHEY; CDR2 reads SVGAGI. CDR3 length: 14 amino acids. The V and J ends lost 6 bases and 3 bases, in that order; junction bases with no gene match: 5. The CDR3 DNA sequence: TGTGCCAGCAGCCGACAGGGGGCGAACTACGAGCAGTACTTC. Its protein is CASSRQGANYEQYF.

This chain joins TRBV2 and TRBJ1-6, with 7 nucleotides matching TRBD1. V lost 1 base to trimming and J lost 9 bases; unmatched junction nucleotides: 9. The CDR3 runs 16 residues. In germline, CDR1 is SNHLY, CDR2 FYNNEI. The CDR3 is CASSEGVRGLSSPLHF. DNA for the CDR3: TGTGCCAGCAGTGAAGGGGTGAGGGGGCTTAGTTCACCCCTCCACTTT.

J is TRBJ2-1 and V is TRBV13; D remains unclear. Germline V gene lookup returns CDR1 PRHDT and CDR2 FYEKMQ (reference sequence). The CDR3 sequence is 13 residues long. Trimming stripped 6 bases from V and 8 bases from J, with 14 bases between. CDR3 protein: CASRKYSKDEQFF. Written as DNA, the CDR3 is TGTGCCAGCAGGAAGTACAGTAAGGATGAGCAGTTCTTC. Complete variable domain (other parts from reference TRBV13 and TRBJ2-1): AAGVIQSPRHLIKEKRETATLKCYPIPRHDTVYWYQQGPGQDPQFLISFYEKMQSDKGSIPDRFSAQQFSDYHSELNMSSLELGDSALYFCASRKYSKDEQFFGPGTRLTVL.

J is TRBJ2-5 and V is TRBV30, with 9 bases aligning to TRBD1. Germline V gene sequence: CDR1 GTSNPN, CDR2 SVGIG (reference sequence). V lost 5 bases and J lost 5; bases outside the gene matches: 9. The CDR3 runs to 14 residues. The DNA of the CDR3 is TGTGCCTGGGGGACCACAGGGGGCTATGAGACCCAGTACTTC. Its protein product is CAWGTTGGYETQYF.

DNA for the CDR3: TGTGCCATCAAACCTAGCGGGGGGTACCAAGAGACCCAGTACTTC. Translated, it gives CAIKPSGGYQETQYF. This chain links TRBV10-3 with TRBJ2-5; TRBD2 matches at 11 bases. Germline CDR1 and CDR2: ENHRY and SYGVKD. Unmatched junction bases numbered 4, after V lost 7 bases and J lost 0 bases. CDR3 length equals 15 residues.

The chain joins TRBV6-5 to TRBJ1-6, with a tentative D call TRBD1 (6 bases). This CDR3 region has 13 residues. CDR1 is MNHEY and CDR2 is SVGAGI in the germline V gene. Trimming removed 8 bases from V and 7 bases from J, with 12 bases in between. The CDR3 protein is CASSPGVNSPLHF. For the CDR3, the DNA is TGTGCCAGCTCCCCAGGGGTGAATTCACCCCTCCACTTT.

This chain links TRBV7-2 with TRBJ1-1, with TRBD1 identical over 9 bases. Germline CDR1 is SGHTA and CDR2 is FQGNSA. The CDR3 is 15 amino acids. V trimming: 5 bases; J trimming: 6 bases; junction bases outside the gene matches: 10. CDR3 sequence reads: CASSPIRDRVAEAFF. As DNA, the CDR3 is TGTGCCAGCAGCCCAATCCGGGACAGGGTCGCTGAAGCTTTCTTT.

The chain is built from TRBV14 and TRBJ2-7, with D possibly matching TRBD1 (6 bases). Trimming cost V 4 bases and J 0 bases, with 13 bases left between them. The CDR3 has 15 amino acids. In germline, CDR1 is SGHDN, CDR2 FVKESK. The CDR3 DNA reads TGTGCCAGCAGCCGGGATTTGGGACACTCCTACGAGCAGTACTTC. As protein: CASSRDLGHSYEQYF.

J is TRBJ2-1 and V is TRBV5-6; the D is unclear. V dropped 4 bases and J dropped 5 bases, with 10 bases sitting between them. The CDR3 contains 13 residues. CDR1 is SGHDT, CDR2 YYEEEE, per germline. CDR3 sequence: CASSPKTDNEQFF. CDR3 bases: TGTGCCAGCAGCCCCAAGACTGACAATGAGCAGTTCTTC.

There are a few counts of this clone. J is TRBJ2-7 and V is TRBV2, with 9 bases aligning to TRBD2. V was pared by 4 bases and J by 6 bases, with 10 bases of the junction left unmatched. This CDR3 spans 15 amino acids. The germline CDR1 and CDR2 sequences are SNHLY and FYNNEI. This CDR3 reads CASSAWGLALTEQYF. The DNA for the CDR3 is TGTGCCAGCAGTGCTTGGGGACTAGCTCTCACCGAGCAGTACTTC.

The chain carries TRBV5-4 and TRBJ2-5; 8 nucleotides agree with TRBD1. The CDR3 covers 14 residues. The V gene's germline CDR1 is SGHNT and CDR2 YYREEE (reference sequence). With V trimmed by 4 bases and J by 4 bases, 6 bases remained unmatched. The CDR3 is CASSTGQGRETQYF. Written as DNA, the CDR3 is TGTGCCAGCAGCACCGGACAGGGACGAGAGACCCAGTACTTC.

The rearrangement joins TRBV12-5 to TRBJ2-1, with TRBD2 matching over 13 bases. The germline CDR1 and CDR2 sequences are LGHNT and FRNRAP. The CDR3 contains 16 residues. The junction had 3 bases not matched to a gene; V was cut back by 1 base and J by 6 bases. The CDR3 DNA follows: TGTGCTAGTGGTTTGGGGACTAGCGGGAGTGGCAATGAGCAGTTCTTC. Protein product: CASGLGTSGSGNEQFF.

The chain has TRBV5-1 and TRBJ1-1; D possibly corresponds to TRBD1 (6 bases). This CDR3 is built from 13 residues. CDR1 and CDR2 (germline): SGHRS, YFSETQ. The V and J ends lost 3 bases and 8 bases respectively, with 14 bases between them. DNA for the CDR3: TGCGCCAGCAGCTCTCAAGGACAGACCGAAGCTTTCTTT. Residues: CASSSQGQTEAFF.

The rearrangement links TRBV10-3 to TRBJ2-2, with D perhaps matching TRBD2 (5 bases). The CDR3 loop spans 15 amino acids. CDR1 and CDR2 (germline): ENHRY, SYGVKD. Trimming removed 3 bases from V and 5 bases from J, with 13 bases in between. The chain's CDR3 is CAISEVPRGTGELFF. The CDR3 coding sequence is TGTGCCATCAGTGAAGTACCCCGAGGGACCGGGGAGCTGTTTTTT.

The CDR3 reads CASSFWISTDTQYF. Here the CDR3 DNA reads TGCGCCAGCAGCTTCTGGATTAGCACAGATACGCAGTATTTT. V and J are TRBV5-1 and TRBJ2-3; D is uncertain. The germline V gene has CDR1 SGHRS and CDR2 YFSETQ. The CDR3 spans 14 residues. The V and J ends lost 2 bases and 0 bases respectively, with 7 bases between them.

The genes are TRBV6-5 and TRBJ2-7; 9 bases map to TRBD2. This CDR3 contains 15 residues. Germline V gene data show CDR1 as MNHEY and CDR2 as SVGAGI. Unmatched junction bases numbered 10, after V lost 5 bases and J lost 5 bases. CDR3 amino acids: CASSLRASGNHEQYF. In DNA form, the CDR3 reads TGTGCCAGCAGTCTCAGGGCTAGCGGGAACCACGAGCAGTACTTC.

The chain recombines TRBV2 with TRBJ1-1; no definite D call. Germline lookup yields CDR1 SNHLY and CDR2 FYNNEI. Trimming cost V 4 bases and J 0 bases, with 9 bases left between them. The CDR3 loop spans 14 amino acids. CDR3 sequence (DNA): TGTGCCAGCAGTGTTGGGTACTTGAACACTGAAGCTTTCTTT. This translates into CASSVGYLNTEAFF.

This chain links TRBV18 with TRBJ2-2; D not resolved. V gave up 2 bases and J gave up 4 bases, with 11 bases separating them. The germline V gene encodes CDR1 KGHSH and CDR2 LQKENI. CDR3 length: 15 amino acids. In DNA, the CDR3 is TGTGCCAGCTCACCAAGGTGGGAAATCACCGGGGAGCTGTTTTTT. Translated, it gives CASSPRWEITGELFF. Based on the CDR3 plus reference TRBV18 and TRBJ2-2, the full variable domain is NAGVMQNPRHLVRRRGQEARLRCSPMKGHSHVYWYRQLPEEGLKFMVYLQKENIIDESGMPKERFSAEFPKEGPSILRIQQVVRGDSAAYFCASSPRWEITGELFFGEGSRLTVL.

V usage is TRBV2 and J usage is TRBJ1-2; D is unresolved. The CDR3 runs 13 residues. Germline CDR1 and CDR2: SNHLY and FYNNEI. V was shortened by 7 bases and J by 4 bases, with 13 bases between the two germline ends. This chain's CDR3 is CASTGGRIYGYTF. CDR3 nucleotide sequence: TGTGCCAGCACCGGAGGGCGGATCTATGGCTACACCTTC.